Listed here are 26 T cell receptor beta chains from one sample, sequenced in a study of regulatory T cells in long-lasting Graves disease. In building TCR beta libraries, iRepertoire HTBI primers were used together with Arm-PCR of CDR3 regions. A single record per CDR3 protein comes from TCRdb applying MiXCR to the multiplex PCR reads. This table has approximately 690,000 distinct CDR3 sequences, 30% appearing once. Time point denoted: persistent/refractory GD, antithyroid drugs over 5 years with positive TRAb. PBMC RNA was the source of the TCR library. Sequencing was performed on peripheral blood mononuclear cells (PBMCs), taken when the disease was refractory, from a patient treated with antithyroid drugs. The receptors here all came from a female donor with Graves disease.

The chain uses TRBV7-8 and TRBJ1-2; TRBD1 might be the D (5 bases). CDR1 and CDR2 (germline): SGHVS, FQNEAQ. The V end lost 1 base, the J end lost 4 bases, and 10 bases lay between the germline ends. This CDR3 region has 14 residues. This CDR3 is CASSLGDSAYGYTF. The CDR3 DNA reads TGTGCCAGCAGCTTAGGTGACAGCGCCTATGGCTACACCTTC.

DNA of the CDR3: TGTGCCAGTAGTATAGCTGCAGGGAGGTATAGGACTGAAGCTTTCTTT. This sequence encodes CASSIAAGRYRTEAFF. The V call is TRBV19, the J call TRBJ1-1; perhaps TRBD1 as D (5 bases). CDR1 and CDR2 (germline): LNHDA, SQIVND (reference sequence). V was pared by 1 base and J by 5 bases, with 17 bases between. This CDR3 is 16 amino acids long. The whole variable domain, filled in from reference TRBV19 and TRBJ1-1, reads DGGITQSPKYLFRKEGQNVTLSCEQNLNHDAMYWYRQDPGQGLRLIYYSQIVNDFQKGDIAEGYSVSREKKESFPLTVTSAQKNPTAFYLCASSIAAGRYRTEAFFGQGTRLTVV.

This chain uses TRBV5-5 with TRBJ1-1; no clear D gene. The germline V gene encodes CDR1 SGHKS and CDR2 YYEKEE (reference sequence). Trimming took off 4 bases at V and 8 bases at J, with 12 bases between the two ends. This CDR3 region has 12 residues. The CDR3 loop reads CASSDRVSEAFF. The DNA of the CDR3 is TGTGCCAGCAGCGACCGGGTATCAGAAGCTTTCTTT.

A few counts support this clonotype. The genes are TRBV5-6 and TRBJ2-7; TRBD1 agrees at 7 bases. V shed 0 bases and J 8 bases; nucleotides not matched to a gene: 5. The germline gives CDR1 SGHDT, CDR2 YYEEEE. The CDR3 is 13 amino acids. CDR3 residues: CASSLVSRGKQYF. The CDR3 bases are TGTGCCAGCAGCTTGGTCAGCAGGGGGAAGCAGTACTTC.

This clonotype was counted many times. The V call is TRBV12-3 or TRBV12-4, the J call TRBJ1-2, with a possible D match to TRBD1 (5 bases). Trimming cost V 7 bases and J 8 bases, with 20 bases left between them. This CDR3 has 14 amino acids. Here the CDR3 reads CASTQEGSRGGYTF. CDR3 coding DNA: TGTGCCAGCACTCAAGAGGGGTCCCGGGGGGGCTACACCTTC.

This clonotype was seen a few times. This rearrangement joins TRBV6-1 to TRBJ2-5; no definite D call. The ends were cut back, 8 bases at V and 3 bases at J, with 4 bases in the middle. CDR3 length: 10 residues. Germline V gene data show CDR1 as MNHNS and CDR2 as SASEGT. The CDR3 sequence: CASEEETQYF. DNA for the CDR3: TGTGCCAGCGAAGAAGAGACCCAGTACTTC.

A few counts support this clonotype. V is TRBV6-2 or TRBV6-3 and J is TRBJ1-1; D is possibly TRBD1 (5 bases). Germline V lookup: CDR1 MNHEY, CDR2 SVGEGT. V dropped 2 bases and J dropped 5 bases, with 18 bases sitting between them. CDR3 length: 16 residues. CDR3 loop: CASSYLEARGLTEAFF. CDR3 coding DNA: TGTGCCAGCAGTTACCTTGAGGCACGGGGGTTAACTGAAGCTTTCTTT.

In this sample, this clonotype turned up many times. The CDR3 DNA is TGTGCCAGCAGTTCAATCGGGGGGTTCGAACCCCTCCACTTT. The encoded protein is CASSSIGGFEPLHF. This chain uses TRBV12-3 or TRBV12-4 with TRBJ1-6; TRBD1 is a possible D gene (5 bases). This CDR3 spans 14 amino acids. Trimming cost V 4 bases and J 12 bases, with 16 bases left between them.

The chain has TRBV19 and TRBJ2-7; 7 bases are a match to TRBD1. The CDR3 extends over 13 amino acids. The germline gives CDR1 LNHDA, CDR2 SQIVND (reference sequence). The ends lost 6 bases at V and 5 bases at J; junction bases unmatched: 7. In DNA, the CDR3 is TGTGCCAGTAGCACAAGGGACAGCGACGAGCAGTACTTC. This codes for CASSTRDSDEQYF.

V gene TRBV29-1 combines with J gene TRBJ1-2, with a weak D call TRBD1 (5 bases). In germline, CDR1 is SQVTM, CDR2 ANQGSEA. V was pared by 4 bases and J by 4 bases, with 13 bases between. This CDR3 contains 13 residues. The CDR3 protein is CSVGEAGLYGYTF. The CDR3 DNA follows: TGCAGCGTTGGAGAGGCAGGGCTCTATGGCTACACCTTC.

The V gene is TRBV11-2, the J gene TRBJ2-4; D might be TRBD1 (6 bases). The CDR3 is made up of 14 amino acids. The germline CDR1 and CDR2 sequences are SGHAT and FQNNGV. V lost 5 bases, J lost 7 bases, and 15 bases lay in between. CDR3 amino acids: CASSGIGGYNIQYF. For the CDR3, the DNA is TGTGCCAGCAGCGGGATTGGGGGCTACAACATTCAGTACTTC. Full variable domain (remainder filled in from reference TRBV11-2 and TRBJ2-4): EAGVAQSPRYKIIEKRQSVAFWCNPISGHATLYWYQQILGQGPKLLIQFQNNGVVDDSQLPKDRFSAERLKGVDSTLKIQPAKLEDSAVYLCASSGIGGYNIQYFGAGTRLSVL.

This clonotype was counted between two and nine times. The V gene is TRBV10-3, the J gene TRBJ1-1; 7 bases map to TRBD1. V shed 11 bases, J shed 3 bases, and the junction held 9 bases outside the gene matches. Germline CDR1 is ENHRY and CDR2 is SYGVKD. The CDR3 is 13 residues long. CDR3 region: CAVTTGVDTEAFF. CDR3 nucleotides: TGTGCCGTTACTACAGGGGTTGACACTGAAGCTTTCTTT.

V and J are TRBV12-3 or TRBV12-4 and TRBJ1-5, with D uncertain. The CDR3 extends over 13 amino acids. Trimming left V 5 bases short and J 5 bases short, with 10 bases between. CDR3 residues: CASSDDNHQPQHF. DNA for the CDR3: TGTGCCAGCAGTGATGACAACCATCAGCCCCAGCATTTT.

The V call is TRBV20-1, the J call TRBJ1-5; D uncertain. The CDR3 is made up of 13 amino acids. Germline V gene sequence: CDR1 DFQATT, CDR2 SNEGSKA (reference sequence). The V gene lost 3 bases and the J gene lost 9 bases, with 15 bases spanning the gap. This CDR3 is CSASFQARGPQHF. The CDR3 DNA reads as TGCAGTGCTAGTTTCCAGGCCCGCGGGCCCCAGCATTTT.

The CDR3 nucleotides are TGCGCCAGCAGCTTACTAGCGGGAGGCGAGTCCGAGCAGTACTTC. As protein: CASSLLAGGESEQYF. J is TRBJ2-7 and V is TRBV5-1; 12 positions agree with TRBD2. The CDR3 length is 15 residues. V was clipped by 2 bases and J by 6 bases; unmatched bases: 6. Germline-derived CDR1 and CDR2 are SGHRS and YFSETQ.

This clonotype was seen a few times. The J gene is TRBJ2-5, the V gene TRBV27, with D tentatively TRBD2 (6 bases). This CDR3 comprises 15 residues. V was cut by 2 bases and J by 2 bases, with 12 bases left in between. CDR1 is MNHEY, CDR2 SMNVEV, per germline (reference sequence). CDR3 sequence reads: CASSLGLEGQETQYF. The CDR3 DNA is TGTGCCAGCAGTTTAGGTTTGGAGGGTCAAGAGACCCAGTACTTC.

The genes are TRBV9 and TRBJ2-5, with D perhaps matching TRBD2 (6 bases). Looked up from germline, CDR1 is SGDLS and CDR2 is YYNGEE. This CDR3 contains 15 residues. V shed 2 bases and J shed 4 bases, with 15 bases lying between them. The CDR3 coding sequence is TGTGCCAGCAGCGTCAGCACTAGCTTTAGAGAGACCCAGTACTTC. Protein sequence: CASSVSTSFRETQYF.

This clonotype was counted a few times. The gene calls are TRBV3-1 and TRBJ2-2, with D possibly matching TRBD2 (5 bases). Trimming took off 1 base at V and 1 base at J, with 7 bases between the two ends. The length of the CDR3 is 15 residues. Germline V CDR1 and CDR2: LGHDT, YNNKEL (reference sequence). CDR3 DNA sequence: TGTGCCAGCAGCCAAGCAGGAGGGAACACCGGGGAGCTGTTTTTT. Its translation is CASSQAGGNTGELFF.

The chain couples TRBV9 to TRBJ2-5, with TRBD1 as a possible D gene (6 bases). The germline V and J ends were trimmed by 4 bases and 5 bases, with 18 bases remaining between them. The CDR3 is made up of 15 amino acids. The V gene's germline CDR1 is SGDLS and CDR2 YYNGEE. The CDR3 nucleotides are TGTGCCAGCAGCACGCGGGCCAAGGGGGTTGAGACCCAGTACTTC. Its protein is CASSTRAKGVETQYF.

This clonotype came up many times. V and J are TRBV3-1 and TRBJ2-7; D remains unclear. The CDR3 is made up of 11 amino acids. In germline, CDR1 is LGHDT, CDR2 YNNKEL (reference sequence). V was shortened by 2 bases and J by 3 bases, with 2 bases between the two germline ends. Here the CDR3 DNA reads TGTGCCAGCAGCCAATACTACGAGCAGTACTTC. Translated, it gives CASSQYYEQYF.

The table lists this clonotype with many counts. V is TRBV11-2 and J is TRBJ2-7; 9 bases fit TRBD2. V was pared by 2 bases and J by 6 bases, with 14 bases of the junction left unmatched. Germline V gene sequence: CDR1 SGHAT, CDR2 FQNNGV. CDR3 length equals 17 residues. The DNA for the CDR3 is TGTGCCAGCAGCTTAATCCCGATGGGGCGGGAGGGGAGCGAGCAGTACTTC. Translation: CASSLIPMGREGSEQYF.

In its sample, this clonotype was seen many times. CDR3 loop: CSAVTHTYEQYF. The CDR3 DNA is TGCAGTGCTGTGACACATACCTACGAGCAGTACTTC. V and J are TRBV20-1 and TRBJ2-7; no definite D call. Trimming pared 5 bases from V and 2 bases from J, leaving 10 bases between. CDR1 is DFQATT and CDR2 is SNEGSKA in the germline V gene (reference sequence). This CDR3 has 12 residues.

J is TRBJ2-7 and V is TRBV18; 13 positions match TRBD2. CDR3 length: 15 residues. V was clipped by 5 bases and J by 0 bases; unmatched bases: 1. Germline V gives CDR1 KGHSH, CDR2 LQKENI. In nucleotides, the CDR3 is TGTGCCAGCTCAGGGACTAGCGGGACCTCCTACGAGCAGTACTTC. Translating it yields CASSGTSGTSYEQYF.

The CDR3 nucleotides read TGCAGTGCTCCCCTGGACAGGGCTGATCAGCCCCAGCATTTT. This translates into CSAPLDRADQPQHF. The chain joins TRBV20-1 to TRBJ1-5; 8 bases map to TRBD1. The junction had 8 bases not matched to a gene; V was cut back by 5 bases and J by 5 bases. Germline V CDR1 and CDR2: DFQATT, SNEGSKA (reference sequence). CDR3 size: 14 residues.

The genes are TRBV12-3 or TRBV12-4 and TRBJ2-7, with D perhaps TRBD2 (5 bases). V was clipped by 6 bases and J by 2 bases, with 14 bases between them. The CDR3 length is 14 residues. CDR3 in amino acids: CASSATKRTYEQYF. The DNA of the CDR3 is TGTGCCAGCAGCGCAACGAAGCGGACCTACGAGCAGTACTTC.

In this sample, this clonotype turned up many times. J is TRBJ1-2 and V is TRBV2; TRBD1 matches at 7 bases. Trimming cost V 6 bases and J 0 bases; bases outside gene matches: 4. The germline CDR1 and CDR2 sequences are SNHLY and FYNNEI. The CDR3 sequence is 14 residues long. The CDR3 here is CASRGGTANYGYTF. The CDR3, as DNA: TGTGCCAGCAGGGGCGGGACAGCTAACTATGGCTACACCTTC.